The T cell receptor beta chain described here comes from a study of vaccination effects on CD4 cells after COVID-19. A remark on this clone: The target antigen is unknown.

Under the ViraFEST assay, PBMC were stimulated with viral peptide pools so that antigen-specific CD4+ T cells expanded. Sequencing was performed afterwards. Upon completion of 10 to 11 days in culture, CD4+ T cells were isolated. The vaccine recipients had no prior SARS-CoV-2 infection, with negative nucleocapsid antibodies. Half of the medium was exchanged for IL-2 medium on both days 3 and 7. Study findings and constraints: The vaccine-induced clones of healthy vaccinees included only 1 of 255 that cross-reacted with common cold coronaviruses.

The protocol was immunoSEQ multiplex PCR, while the TCRdb copy is restricted to in-frame clones and leaves out a portion. Here the sample spans approximately 30,000 clones, around 75% being singletons. This CDR3 comprises 14 residues. V shed 7 bases, J shed 5 bases, and the junction held 7 bases outside the gene matches. Germline V gene lookup returns CDR1 SNHLY and CDR2 FYNNEI. The source was CD4+ T cells from PBMCs cultured with HCoV-NL63 spike peptides, collected before COVID-19 vaccination. The chain has TRBV2 and TRBJ2-5; 10 bases line up with TRBD2. This clonotype originated in a human donor who received a COVID-19 vaccine. CDR3 protein: CASTVLAGVETQYF. CDR3 nucleotides: TGTGCCAGCACCGTCCTAGCGGGAGTTGAGACCCAGTACTTC. Based on the CDR3 plus reference TRBV2 and TRBJ2-5, the full variable domain is EPEVTQTPSHQVTQMGQEVILRCVPISNHLYFYWYRQILGQKVEFLVSFYNNEISEKSEIFDDQFSVERPDGSNFTLKIRSTKLEDSAMYFCASTVLAGVETQYFGPGTRLLVL.